Listed below are T cell receptor beta chains from one sample, sequenced in a study of blood T cell repertoires in COVID-19. TCRdb's table, derived via immunoSEQ multiplex PCR, lists solely in-frame clones and lacks some. Here the sample spans more than 200,000 clones, about 87% being singletons. Sequenced: peripheral blood. The origin of the receptors is a woman in her sixties with COVID-19, enrolled during active disease. Both conserved end residues are trimmed from each CDR3.

j_call v_call cdr3_aa
TRBJ2-6 TRBV18 ASSPSQGAQPGANVLT
TRBJ2-4 TRBV6-5 ASGTGNIQY
TRBJ2-7 TRBV19 ASKSGTTPHEQY
TRBJ1-2 TRBV28 ASSLGHGYT
TRBJ2-1 TRBV7-3 ASSSQMSSYNEQF
TRBJ2-7 TRBV6-1 ASSEGGGPYEQY
TRBJ1-2 TRBV19 ASTPGDEISLGYT
TRBJ2-3 TRBV19 ASSITGTDTQY
TRBJ1-1 TRBV18 ASSPLRERGAF
TRBJ2-3 TRBV7-2 ASRAPSTDTQY
TRBJ2-7 TRBV5-6 ASSGSGRQTYEQY
TRBJ1-2 TRBV5-4 ASSLQGASGYT
TRBJ2-6 TRBV5-1 ASSPRTDHSGANVLT
TRBJ1-1 TRBV6-2/TRBV6-3 ASSSVNTEAF
TRBJ2-4 TRBV19 ASSANPRQLAKNIQY
TRBJ1-2 TRBV19 ASSIAQVGYT
TRBJ2-3 TRBV20-1 SAPSGDTQY
TRBJ2-7 TRBV19 ASSDPRTGKWDEQY
TRBJ1-1 TRBV28 ASSLSGGFWANTEAF
TRBJ1-5 TRBV15 ATSRVGGYSNQPQH
TRBJ2-7 TRBV28 ASSLSSGRARDEQY
TRBJ2-2 TRBV19 ASRYGGNTGELF
TRBJ1-2 TRBV7-6 ASSLGTGASYGYT
TRBJ2-7 TRBV3-1/TRBV3-2 ASSQEEGSSSYEQY
TRBJ1-4 TRBV19 ASTRQGAGEKLF
TRBJ1-4 TRBV7-9 ASSFPEGAGEKLF
TRBJ2-1 TRBV30 AWRTLADRMSSYNEQF
TRBJ2-7 TRBV27 ASSFGSAHYEQY
TRBJ1-2 TRBV28 ASSLGRGNYGYT
TRBJ2-7 TRBV5-8 ASSVPGQGTSEQY
TRBJ2-7 TRBV19 ASSIPYREQY
TRBJ2-4 TRBV7-2 ASSSRLAGNIQY
TRBJ2-3 TRBV4-1 ASSQGFRAGGPDRTDTQY
TRBJ1-1 TRBV28 ASSLVVKPEAF
TRBJ1-5 TRBV19 ASSPPQGSNQPQH
TRBJ2-5 TRBV6-2/TRBV6-3 ASSQPQSITQY
TRBJ2-4 TRBV30 AWSVTKNIQY
TRBJ2-1 TRBV10-3 AIIPTSGSTYNEQF
TRBJ1-6 TRBV7-9 ASSSRQGWEAPLH
TRBJ1-3 TRBV30 AWRTTASGNTIY
TRBJ2-4 TRBV5-1 ASSLGTSRNIQY
TRBJ1-5 TRBV2 ASRSDGGPQH
TRBJ1-2 TRBV7-2 ASSAGTDPYGYT
TRBJ1-2 TRBV30 AWSDRETNGYT
TRBJ2-7 TRBV12-3/TRBV12-4 ASRAGAAYEQY
TRBJ2-3 TRBV30 AWGGASGSTDTQY
TRBJ2-2 TRBV7-2 ASSSTGVDTGELF
TRBJ1-4 TRBV20-1 SASLQGDNEKLF
TRBJ2-1 TRBV29-1 SVEEDFVWGLASYNEQF
TRBJ2-3 TRBV28 ASSSPDRGYADTQY
TRBJ1-3 TRBV28 ASRLDRVAGNTIY
TRBJ2-6 TRBV29-1 SVADSGANVLT
TRBJ1-6 TRBV6-6 ASSYSAGDGNSPLH
TRBJ2-1 TRBV7-9 ASSMTSGLNEQF
TRBJ1-1 TRBV5-5 ASSPGAVNTEAF